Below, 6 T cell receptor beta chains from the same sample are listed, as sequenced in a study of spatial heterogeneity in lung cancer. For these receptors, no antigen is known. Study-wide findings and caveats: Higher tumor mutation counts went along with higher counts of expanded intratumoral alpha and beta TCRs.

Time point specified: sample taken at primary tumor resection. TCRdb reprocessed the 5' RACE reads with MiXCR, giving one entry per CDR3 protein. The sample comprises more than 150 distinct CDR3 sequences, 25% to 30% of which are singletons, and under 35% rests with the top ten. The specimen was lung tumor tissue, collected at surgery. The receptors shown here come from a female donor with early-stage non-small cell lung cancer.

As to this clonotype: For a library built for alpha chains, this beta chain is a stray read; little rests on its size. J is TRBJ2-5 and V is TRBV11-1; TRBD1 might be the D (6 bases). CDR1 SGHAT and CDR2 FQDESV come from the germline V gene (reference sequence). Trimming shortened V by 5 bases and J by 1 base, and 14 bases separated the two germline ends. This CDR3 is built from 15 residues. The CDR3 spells CASSAANRAQETQYF. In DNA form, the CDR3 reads TGTGCCAGCAGCGCAGCGAACAGGGCCCAAGAGACCCAGTACTTC.

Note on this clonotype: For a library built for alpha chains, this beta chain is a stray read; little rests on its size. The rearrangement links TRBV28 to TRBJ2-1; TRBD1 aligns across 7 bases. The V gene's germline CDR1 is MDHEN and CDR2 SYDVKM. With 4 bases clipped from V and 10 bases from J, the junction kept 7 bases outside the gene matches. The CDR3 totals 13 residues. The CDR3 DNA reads TGTGCCAGCAGTTGGGACAGCTATTTCGAGCAGTTCTTC. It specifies CASSWDSYFEQFF.

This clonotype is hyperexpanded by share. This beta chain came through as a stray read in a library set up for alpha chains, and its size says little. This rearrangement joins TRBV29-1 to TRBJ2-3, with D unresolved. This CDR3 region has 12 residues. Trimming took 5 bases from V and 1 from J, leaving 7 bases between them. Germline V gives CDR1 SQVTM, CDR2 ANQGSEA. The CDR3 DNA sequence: TGCAGCGTTAGAGAAGGCACAGATACGCAGTATTTT. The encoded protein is CSVREGTDTQYF.

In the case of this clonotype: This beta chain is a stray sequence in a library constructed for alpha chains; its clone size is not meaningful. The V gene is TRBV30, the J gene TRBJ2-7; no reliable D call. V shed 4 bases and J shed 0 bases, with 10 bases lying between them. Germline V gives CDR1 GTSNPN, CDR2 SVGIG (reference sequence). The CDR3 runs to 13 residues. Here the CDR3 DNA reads TGTGCCTGGACTACCCTTGACTCCTACGAGCAGTACTTC. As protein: CAWTTLDSYEQYF.

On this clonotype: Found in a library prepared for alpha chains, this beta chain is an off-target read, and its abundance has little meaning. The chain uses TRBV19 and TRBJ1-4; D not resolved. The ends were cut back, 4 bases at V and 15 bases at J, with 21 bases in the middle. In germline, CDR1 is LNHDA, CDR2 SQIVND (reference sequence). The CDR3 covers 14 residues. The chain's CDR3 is CASSTSPDSVRVFF. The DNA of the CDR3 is TGTGCCAGTAGTACAAGTCCGGACTCTGTTCGGGTGTTTTTT.

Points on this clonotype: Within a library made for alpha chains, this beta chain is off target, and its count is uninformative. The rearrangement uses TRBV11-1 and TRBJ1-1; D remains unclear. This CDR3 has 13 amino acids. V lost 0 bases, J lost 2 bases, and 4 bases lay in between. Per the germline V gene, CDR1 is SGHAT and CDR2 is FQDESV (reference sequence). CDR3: CASSLAHNTEAFF. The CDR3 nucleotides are TGTGCCAGCAGCTTAGCCCACAACACTGAAGCTTTCTTT.